This TCR beta chain was sequenced in a study of blood T cell repertoires in COVID-19. V was clipped by 0 bases and J by 5 bases; unmatched bases: 1. Germline CDR1 PRHDT, CDR2 FYEKMQ (reference sequence). The CDR3 has 14 residues. Method: immunoSEQ multiplex PCR; TCRdb's copy keeps in-frame clones and lacks some. The data hold 210,000 or so clones, with around four fifths observed a single time. This clone showed up many times. The chain joins TRBV13 to TRBJ1-2, with 9 positions matching TRBD1. The sample comprised peripheral blood. The sequence derives from a man aged 50 or older with active or convalescent COVID-19. CDR3 region: CASSLGQGAYGYTF. The CDR3, as DNA: TGTGCCAGCAGCTTAGGACAGGGGGCGTATGGCTACACCTTC.